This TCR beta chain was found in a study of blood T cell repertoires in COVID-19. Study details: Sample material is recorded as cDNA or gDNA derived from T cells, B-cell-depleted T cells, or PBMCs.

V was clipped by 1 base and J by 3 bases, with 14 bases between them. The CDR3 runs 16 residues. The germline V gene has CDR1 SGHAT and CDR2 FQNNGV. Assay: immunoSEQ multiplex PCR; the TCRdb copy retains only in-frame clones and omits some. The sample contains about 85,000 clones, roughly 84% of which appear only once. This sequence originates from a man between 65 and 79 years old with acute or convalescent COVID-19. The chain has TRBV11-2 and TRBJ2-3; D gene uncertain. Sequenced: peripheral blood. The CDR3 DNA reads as TGTGCCAGCAGCTTAGCTAGAACCTCCCGAACAGATACGCAGTATTTT. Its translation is CASSLARTSRTDTQYF.